This T cell receptor beta chain was recovered during a study of T cells in localized non-small cell lung cancer. This clone came up once. The table came from immunoSEQ multiplex PCR; TCRdb's copy has only in-frame clones and leaves some out. The sample yields fewer than 95,000 clones, roughly 93% seen once. The germline V and J ends were trimmed by 1 base and 0 bases, with 4 bases remaining between them. This CDR3 spans 14 amino acids. The V gene's germline CDR1 is SGHRS and CDR2 YFSETQ. This sequence was found in a woman aged 40-70 years with stage II squamous cell lung carcinoma. This specimen consisted of PBMCs, obtained before any cancer treatment. This sequence joins TRBV5-1 and TRBJ1-4, with D unresolved. CDR3 sequence reads: CASSLNPTNEKLFF. The CDR3 DNA follows: TGCGCCAGCAGCTTGAATCCAACTAATGAAAAACTGTTTTTT.